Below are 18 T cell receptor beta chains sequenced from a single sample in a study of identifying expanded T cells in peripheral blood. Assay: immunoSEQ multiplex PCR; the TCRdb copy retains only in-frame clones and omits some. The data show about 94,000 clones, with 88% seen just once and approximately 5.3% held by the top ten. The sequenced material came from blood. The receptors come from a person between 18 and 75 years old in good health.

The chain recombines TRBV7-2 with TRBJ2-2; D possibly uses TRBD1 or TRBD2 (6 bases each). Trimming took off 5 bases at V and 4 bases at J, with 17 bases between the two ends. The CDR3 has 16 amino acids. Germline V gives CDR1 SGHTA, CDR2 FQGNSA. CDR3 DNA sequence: TGTGCCAGCAGCCCCTCGGGGGCCCGGGGCACCGGGGAGCTGTTTTTT. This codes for CASSPSGARGTGELFF.

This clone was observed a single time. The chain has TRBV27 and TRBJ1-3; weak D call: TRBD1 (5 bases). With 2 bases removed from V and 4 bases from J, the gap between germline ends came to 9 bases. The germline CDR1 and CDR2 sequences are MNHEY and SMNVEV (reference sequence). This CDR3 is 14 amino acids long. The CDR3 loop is CASSLTAGGNTIYF. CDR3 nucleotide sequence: TGTGCCAGCAGTTTAACGGCAGGGGGAAACACCATATATTTT.

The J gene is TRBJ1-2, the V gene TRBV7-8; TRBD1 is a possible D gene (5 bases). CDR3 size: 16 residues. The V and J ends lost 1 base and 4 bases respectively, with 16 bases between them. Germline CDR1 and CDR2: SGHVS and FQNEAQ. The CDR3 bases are TGTGCCAGCAGCTTAGTCATCGGGGGGTTAGGCTATGGCTACACCTTC. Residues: CASSLVIGGLGYGYTF.

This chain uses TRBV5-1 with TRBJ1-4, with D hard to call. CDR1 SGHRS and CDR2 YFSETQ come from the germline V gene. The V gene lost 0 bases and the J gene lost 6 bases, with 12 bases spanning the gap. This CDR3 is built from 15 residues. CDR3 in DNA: TGCGCCAGCAGCTTGGCCGGCAGCGGCGATGAAAAACTGTTTTTT. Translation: CASSLAGSGDEKLFF.

The CDR3, as DNA: TGCGCCAGCAGCGCACAGGGTCTCAGATCAGGCGATGGCTACACCTTC. Translation gives CASSAQGLRSGDGYTF. This rearrangement joins TRBV5-1 to TRBJ1-2, with D possibly matching TRBD1 (6 bases). Trimming stripped 4 bases from V and 6 bases from J, with 22 bases between. This CDR3 is built from 16 residues. Germline V gene lookup returns CDR1 SGHRS and CDR2 YFSETQ.

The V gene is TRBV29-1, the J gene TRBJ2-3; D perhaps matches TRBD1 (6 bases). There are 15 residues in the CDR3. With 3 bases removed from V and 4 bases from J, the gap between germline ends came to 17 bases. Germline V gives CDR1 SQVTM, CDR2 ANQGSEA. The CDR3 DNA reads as TGCAGCGTTGATGACTCCAGGGGCTTCTCAGATACGCAGTATTTT. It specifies CSVDDSRGFSDTQYF.

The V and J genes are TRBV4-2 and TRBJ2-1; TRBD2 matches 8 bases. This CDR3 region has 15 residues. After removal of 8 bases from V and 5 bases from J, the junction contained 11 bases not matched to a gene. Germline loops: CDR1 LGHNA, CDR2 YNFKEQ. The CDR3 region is CASGLPGGGHNEQFF. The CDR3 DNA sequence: TGTGCCAGCGGGCTCCCGGGGGGGGGCCACAATGAGCAGTTCTTC.

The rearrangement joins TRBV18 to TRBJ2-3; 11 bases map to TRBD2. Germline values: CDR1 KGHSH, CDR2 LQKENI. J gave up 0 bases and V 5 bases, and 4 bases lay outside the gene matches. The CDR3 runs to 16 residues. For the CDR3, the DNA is TGTGCCAGCTCAGCGACTAGCGGGGCGAGCACAGATACGCAGTATTTT. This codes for CASSATSGASTDTQYF.

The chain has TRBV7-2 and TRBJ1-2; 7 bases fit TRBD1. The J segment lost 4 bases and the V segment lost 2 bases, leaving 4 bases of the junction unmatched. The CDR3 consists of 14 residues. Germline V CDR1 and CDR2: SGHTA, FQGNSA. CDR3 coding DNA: TGTGCCAGCAGCTTAAACAGGGGAGGCTATGGCTACACCTTC. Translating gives CASSLNRGGYGYTF.

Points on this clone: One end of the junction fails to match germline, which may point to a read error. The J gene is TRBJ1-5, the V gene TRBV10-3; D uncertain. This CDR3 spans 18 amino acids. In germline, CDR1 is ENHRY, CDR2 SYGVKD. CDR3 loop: CAISESRLRQSPNQLQHF. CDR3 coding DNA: TGTGCCATCAGTGAGTCGCGGTTGCGGCAGTCCCCCAACCAGCTCCAGCATTTT.

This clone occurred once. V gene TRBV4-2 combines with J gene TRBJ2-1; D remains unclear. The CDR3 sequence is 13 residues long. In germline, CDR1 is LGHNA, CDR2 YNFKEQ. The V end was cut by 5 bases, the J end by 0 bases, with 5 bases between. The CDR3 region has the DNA TGTGCCAGCAGCGGGCACTCCTACAATGAGCAGTTCTTC. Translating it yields CASSGHSYNEQFF.

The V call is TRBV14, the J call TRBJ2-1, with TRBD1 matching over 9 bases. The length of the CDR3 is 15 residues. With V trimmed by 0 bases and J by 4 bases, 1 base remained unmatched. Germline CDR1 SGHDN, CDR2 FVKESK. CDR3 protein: CASSQEGQGYNEQFF. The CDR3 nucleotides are TGTGCCAGCAGCCAAGAGGGACAGGGTTACAATGAGCAGTTCTTC. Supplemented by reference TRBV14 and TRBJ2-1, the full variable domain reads EAGVTQFPSHSVIEKGQTVTLRCDPISGHDNLYWYRRVMGKEIKFLLHFVKESKQDESGMPNNRFLAERTGGTYSTLKVQPAELEDSGVYFCASSQEGQGYNEQFFGPGTRLTVL.

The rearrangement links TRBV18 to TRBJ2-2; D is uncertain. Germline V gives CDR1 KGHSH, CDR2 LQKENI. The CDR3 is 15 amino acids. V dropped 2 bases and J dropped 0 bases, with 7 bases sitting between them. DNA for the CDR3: TGTGCCAGCTCACCAATACATCCGAACACCGGGGAGCTGTTTTTT. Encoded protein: CASSPIHPNTGELFF. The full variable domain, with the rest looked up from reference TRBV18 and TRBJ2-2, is NAGVMQNPRHLVRRRGQEARLRCSPMKGHSHVYWYRQLPEEGLKFMVYLQKENIIDESGMPKERFSAEFPKEGPSILRIQQVVRGDSAAYFCASSPIHPNTGELFFGEGSRLTVL.

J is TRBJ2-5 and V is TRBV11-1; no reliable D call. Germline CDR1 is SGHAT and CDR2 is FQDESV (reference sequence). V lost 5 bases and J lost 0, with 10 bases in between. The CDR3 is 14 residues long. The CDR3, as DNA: TGTGCCAGCAGCCGTAATTCAGACCAAGAGACCCAGTACTTC. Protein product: CASSRNSDQETQYF. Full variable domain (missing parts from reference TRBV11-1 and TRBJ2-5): EAEVAQSPRYKITEKSQAVAFWCDPISGHATLYWYRQILGQGPELLVQFQDESVVDDSQLPKDRFSAERLKGVDSTLKIQPAELGDSAMYLCASSRNSDQETQYFGPGTRLLVL.

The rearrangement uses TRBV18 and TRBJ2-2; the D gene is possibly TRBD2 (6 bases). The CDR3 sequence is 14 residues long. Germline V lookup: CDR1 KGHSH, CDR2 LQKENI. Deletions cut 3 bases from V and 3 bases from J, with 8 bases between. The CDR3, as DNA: TGTGCCAGCTCACCTAGCGGTTACACCGGGGAGCTGTTTTTT. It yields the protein CASSPSGYTGELFF.

CDR3 DNA sequence: TGTGCCAGCAGTGCGGAGACGTTGGATCAGCCCCAGCATTTT. Its translation: CASSAETLDQPQHF. The chain uses TRBV2 and TRBJ1-5; no clear D. The CDR3 totals 14 residues. Looked up from germline, CDR1 is SNHLY and CDR2 is FYNNEI. V lost 4 bases and J lost 5, with 12 bases in between. The full variable domain, with the rest looked up from reference TRBV2 and TRBJ1-5, is EPEVTQTPSHQVTQMGQEVILRCVPISNHLYFYWYRQILGQKVEFLVSFYNNEISEKSEIFDDQFSVERPDGSNFTLKIRSTKLEDSAMYFCASSAETLDQPQHFGDGTRLSIL.

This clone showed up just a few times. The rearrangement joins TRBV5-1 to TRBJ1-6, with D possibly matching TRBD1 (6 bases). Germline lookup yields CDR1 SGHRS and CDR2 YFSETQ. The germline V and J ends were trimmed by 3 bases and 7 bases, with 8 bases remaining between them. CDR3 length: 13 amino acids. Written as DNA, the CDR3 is TGCGCCAGCAGCTCTACAGGGAATTCACCCCTCCACTTT. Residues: CASSSTGNSPLHF.

The CDR3 coding sequence is TGTGCCATCCAGGGGGCCGACAATTCACCCCTCCACTTT. It specifies CAIQGADNSPLHF. V is TRBV10-3 and J is TRBJ1-6, with TRBD1 identical over 8 bases. This CDR3 contains 13 residues. Germline CDR1 ENHRY, CDR2 SYGVKD. The ends lost 8 bases at V and 7 bases at J; junction bases unmatched: 4.